What follows are 2 T cell receptor beta chains derived from one specimen sequenced in a study of shared clonotypes between healthy human individuals. Data came from immunoSEQ multiplex PCR; TCRdb stores just in-frame clones and leaves some out. The sample carries about 2.4 million clones, more than 90% recorded once. Sequencing was done on a sample of naive CD4+ T cells sorted from blood. Subset given: CD45RA+ positively selected. These receptors all come from a man aged 18 to 35 in good health.

This sequence joins TRBV5-1 and TRBJ2-3, with 9 nucleotides matching TRBD1. J gave up 2 bases and V 4 bases, and 14 bases lay outside the gene matches. Germline loops: CDR1 SGHRS, CDR2 YFSETQ. CDR3 length equals 18 residues. The CDR3, as DNA: TGCGCCAGCAGCCCAATACCGGGACAGGGAACATACACAGATACGCAGTATTTT. This codes for CASSPIPGQGTYTDTQYF.

V is TRBV11-2 and J is TRBJ1-4; the match to TRBD1 covers 8 bases. There are 14 residues in the CDR3. V gave up 2 bases and J gave up 10 bases; unmatched junction bases: 6. Germline V gives CDR1 SGHAT, CDR2 FQNNGV. The CDR3 reads CASSLQGANSKLFF. The DNA for the CDR3 is TGTGCCAGCAGCTTACAGGGGGCCAATTCAAAACTGTTTTTT. The variable domain in full, with the rest retrieved from reference TRBV11-2 and TRBJ1-4, is EAGVAQSPRYKIIEKRQSVAFWCNPISGHATLYWYQQILGQGPKLLIQFQNNGVVDDSQLPKDRFSAERLKGVDSTLKIQPAKLEDSAVYLCASSLQGANSKLFFGSGTQLSVL.